The 25 T cell receptor beta chains presented below share a single source sample, sequenced in a study of shared clonotypes between healthy human individuals (dated by TCRdb to the early 2020s). Library creation used the immunoSEQ multiplex PCR assay. The source is immuneACCESS, and TCRdb retained only in-frame sequences with V and J called. Part of the clones is not carried over; for the studies checked, unresolved V genes explain less than half of this, and the remainder is unexplained. This sample has about 2.2 million clones in its table, and approximately 92% of those were observed once. The top ten constitute 1.5% to 2% of the sample. CD8 naive samples were obtained by positive selection for CCR7 among CD45RO-negative cells, yielding a CD45RA+CCR7+ population from which TemRA cells were excluded. The sequenced sample was naive CD8+ T cells from PBMCs. The sample's cell subset or site label, decoded: CD45RA+CCR7+. The receptors derive from a man in his late teens or twenties in good health. Some clones in this sample may be carry-over from other donors' samples.

This chain's CDR3 is CAISEGQGARYNEQFF. In nucleotides, the CDR3 is TGTGCCATCAGTGAGGGACAGGGGGCGAGGTACAATGAGCAGTTCTTC. The rearrangement uses TRBV10-3 and TRBJ2-1, with 11 bases aligning to TRBD1. Looked up from germline, CDR1 is ENHRY and CDR2 is SYGVKD. V lost 2 bases to trimming and J lost 4 bases; unmatched junction nucleotides: 4. The CDR3 is made up of 16 amino acids.

The CDR3 nucleotides read TGCGCCAGCAGCCCAACGGGACTAGGACAATCGGATGAGCAGTTCTTC. Its translation: CASSPTGLGQSDEQFF. The chain has TRBV5-1 and TRBJ2-1, with 8 bases aligning to TRBD2. The CDR3 totals 16 residues. CDR1 and CDR2 from the germline V gene are SGHRS and YFSETQ. Trimming removed 4 bases from V and 8 bases from J; junction bases left unmatched: 14.

The V and J genes are TRBV13 and TRBJ2-3; D perhaps matches TRBD1 (5 bases). CDR3 size: 17 residues. V lost 8 bases, J lost 2 bases, and 23 bases lay in between. Looked up from germline, CDR1 is PRHDT and CDR2 is FYEKMQ (reference sequence). The DNA for the CDR3 is TGTGCCAGCTCTTCCCTTCCAAAGACAGATTACACAGATACGCAGTATTTT. This encodes CASSSLPKTDYTDTQYF.

The rearrangement uses TRBV2 and TRBJ1-5; 8 bases fit TRBD1. The CDR3 sequence is 15 residues long. Looked up from germline, CDR1 is SNHLY and CDR2 is FYNNEI. V was pared by 4 bases and J by 5 bases, with 7 bases of the junction left unmatched. The CDR3 here is CASSGTGFGDQPQHF. DNA for the CDR3: TGTGCCAGCAGTGGGACAGGGTTTGGTGATCAGCCCCAGCATTTT.

The genes are TRBV19 and TRBJ1-5; maybe TRBD1 (5 bases). The V gene lost 4 bases and the J gene lost 5 bases, with 12 bases spanning the gap. Germline V CDR1 and CDR2: LNHDA, SQIVND (reference sequence). The CDR3 extends over 14 amino acids. In nucleotides, the CDR3 is TGTGCCAGTAGTACGCAGGGCCCTCATCAGCCCCAGCATTTT. Amino acids: CASSTQGPHQPQHF.

The rearrangement joins TRBV7-9 to TRBJ2-7; D is possibly TRBD1 (7 bases). The CDR3 length is 15 residues. Trimming stripped 5 bases from V and 0 bases from J, with 14 bases between. The V gene's germline CDR1 is SEHNR and CDR2 FQNEAQ (reference sequence). The DNA of the CDR3 is TGTGCCAGCAGCCCGGGTCAGGGGGGCTCCTACGAGCAGTACTTC. It translates to CASSPGQGGSYEQYF.

Concerning this clone: Other DNA sequences within the sample encode an identical CDR3. V is TRBV27 and J is TRBJ2-7; tentatively, D is TRBD1 or TRBD2 (5 bases each). The CDR3 is made up of 13 amino acids. V lost 6 bases to trimming and J lost 2 bases, with 11 bases between them. Germline loops: CDR1 MNHEY, CDR2 SMNVEV (reference sequence). The CDR3 protein is CASSYGATYEQYF. The CDR3 nucleotides read TGTGCCAGCAGCTACGGGGCAACCTACGAGCAGTACTTC.

Comments on this clone: Other DNA sequences in this specimen translate into the identical CDR3. The chain uses TRBV30 and TRBJ1-2; 10 nucleotides align to TRBD1. The V and J ends lost 0 bases and 6 bases, in that order; junction bases with no gene match: 1. CDR1 is GTSNPN and CDR2 is SVGIG in the germline V gene (reference sequence). The CDR3 length is 13 residues. CDR3 in amino acids: CAWSVGTGDGYTF. CDR3 nucleotides: TGTGCCTGGAGTGTGGGGACAGGGGATGGCTACACCTTC.

The chain employs TRBV4-3 and TRBJ2-5; possible D gene TRBD1, 7 bases. CDR3 length: 13 residues. With 6 bases removed from V and 3 bases from J, the gap between germline ends came to 11 bases. Germline assignment: CDR1 LGHNA and CDR2 YSLEER. Here the CDR3 DNA reads TGCGCCAGCAGTGCGGGACAGAAAGAGACCCAGTACTTC. Its translation: CASSAGQKETQYF.

This chain links TRBV6-1 with TRBJ2-1; possibly TRBD2 for D (5 bases). Germline CDR1 and CDR2: MNHNS and SASEGT. The CDR3 loop spans 15 amino acids. V gave up 2 bases and J gave up 3 bases, with 11 bases separating them. CDR3 protein: CASSEKDSLYNEQFF. CDR3 coding DNA: TGTGCCAGCAGTGAAAAGGACTCTCTCTACAATGAGCAGTTCTTC.

The chain employs TRBV28 and TRBJ2-7, with 9 bases lining up with TRBD1. The CDR3 is 15 amino acids. Trimming at V came to 5 bases and at J to 4 bases, leaving 9 bases not matched to a gene. CDR1 MDHEN and CDR2 SYDVKM come from the germline V gene. CDR3 in DNA: TGTGCCAGCAGTACCCCCCGGGACAGGGAATACGAGCAGTACTTC. Translating it yields CASSTPRDREYEQYF.

This clone was observed a handful of times. The V call is TRBV19, the J call TRBJ1-1; D gene ambiguous. Germline CDR1 and CDR2: LNHDA and SQIVND (reference sequence). The CDR3 has 14 amino acids. V was shortened by 10 bases and J by 3 bases, with 18 bases between the two germline ends. The CDR3 protein is CATRYRVRDTEAFF. For the CDR3, the DNA is TGTGCCACCCGATATAGAGTGAGGGACACTGAAGCTTTCTTT.

About this clone itself: The same CDR3 can be traced to other DNA sequences in this sample. This chain links TRBV27 with TRBJ2-1; D may be TRBD1 (6 bases). V lost 8 bases and J lost 1, with 15 bases in between. The germline CDR1 and CDR2 sequences are MNHEY and SMNVEV (reference sequence). CDR3 size: 15 residues. The CDR3 spells CASSPGVSSYNEQFF. CDR3 bases: TGTGCCAGCTCTCCAGGGGTCTCATCCTACAATGAGCAGTTCTTC.

The chain employs TRBV4-2 and TRBJ2-5; D is possibly TRBD1 (6 bases). Germline CDR1 LGHNA, CDR2 YNFKEQ. The CDR3 sequence is 16 residues long. V was shortened by 2 bases and J by 6 bases, with 19 bases between the two germline ends. CDR3 in DNA: TGTGCCAGCAGCCAACATATTACGGTAGGGGGAAAGACCCAGTACTTC. The encoded protein is CASSQHITVGGKTQYF.

The chain recombines TRBV27 with TRBJ2-7; the match to TRBD1 covers 12 bases. V shed 6 bases and J 4 bases; nucleotides not matched to a gene: 4. The germline V gene encodes CDR1 MNHEY and CDR2 SMNVEV (reference sequence). The CDR3 runs 14 residues. The CDR3 spells CASRPGQGAYEQYF. DNA for the CDR3: TGTGCCAGCAGACCGGGACAGGGGGCTTACGAGCAGTACTTC.

The table lists this clone with a count of one. The rearrangement uses TRBV6-6 and TRBJ2-5, with a possible D match to TRBD1 (6 bases). Trimming pared 5 bases from V and 5 bases from J, leaving 15 bases between. The CDR3 is 14 residues long. CDR1 and CDR2 (germline): MNHNY, SVGAGI (reference sequence). CDR3 bases: TGTGCCAGCAGTAAGAGGACAGATCCGGAGACCCAGTACTTC. Protein: CASSKRTDPETQYF.

The V call is TRBV5-3, the J call TRBJ2-2; TRBD1 matches 7 bases. TRBV5-3 is filed as an ORF, its function uncertain. The CDR3 covers 15 residues. With 4 bases clipped from V and 1 base from J, the junction kept 4 bases outside the gene matches. This CDR3 is CARSHHRGNTGELFF. The CDR3 nucleotides read TGTGCCAGAAGCCACCACAGGGGGAACACCGGGGAGCTGTTTTTT.

This chain uses TRBV4-2 with TRBJ2-1; possibly TRBD2 for D (7 bases). The CDR3 consists of 13 residues. Germline CDR1 is LGHNA and CDR2 is YNFKEQ. V lost 3 bases to trimming and J lost 7 bases, with 10 bases between them. CDR3 DNA: TGTGCCAGCAGCCAGGGGAGGGGGAATGAGCAGTTCTTC. Residues: CASSQGRGNEQFF.

The chain joins TRBV27 to TRBJ2-7; tentatively, D is TRBD1 or TRBD2 (6 bases each). CDR1 MNHEY and CDR2 SMNVEV come from the germline V gene (reference sequence). Trimming left V 2 bases short and J 2 bases short, with 13 bases between. This CDR3 has 15 residues. CDR3 in amino acids: CASSLMTRGPYEQYF. The CDR3 nucleotides read TGTGCCAGCAGTTTAATGACCCGGGGGCCCTACGAGCAGTACTTC.

This chain links TRBV11-2 with TRBJ2-7; 12 nucleotides align to TRBD2. After removal of 1 base from V and 3 bases from J, the junction contained 4 bases not matched to a gene. This CDR3 spans 16 amino acids. The germline gives CDR1 SGHAT, CDR2 FQNNGV. The CDR3 DNA reads as TGTGCCAGCAGCTTAGGGGCTAGCGGGAGGGGCTACGAGCAGTACTTC. This encodes CASSLGASGRGYEQYF.

A note on this clone: Distinct nucleotide sequences in the sample also encode this CDR3. This chain links TRBV9 with TRBJ2-1, with TRBD2 matching 9 bases. The length of the CDR3 is 16 residues. Looked up from germline, CDR1 is SGDLS and CDR2 is YYNGEE. Trimming cost V 3 bases and J 1 base; bases outside gene matches: 5. Here the CDR3 DNA reads TGTGCCAGCAGCGCCGCGGGAGGGCTGTCCTACAATGAGCAGTTCTTC. It translates to CASSAAGGLSYNEQFF.

With respect to this clone: The same CDR3 also results from other DNA sequences found in this sample. The chain uses TRBV9 and TRBJ1-3, with D unresolved. V shed 2 bases and J shed 0 bases, with 6 bases lying between them. CDR1 and CDR2 (germline): SGDLS, YYNGEE. The CDR3 runs to 14 residues. The DNA of the CDR3 is TGTGCCAGCAGCGTGACGGGCTCTGGAAACACCATATATTTT. It is translated as CASSVTGSGNTIYF.

V and J are TRBV19 and TRBJ1-1; no definite D call. V lost 6 bases, J lost 5 bases, and 16 bases lay in between. The CDR3 has 14 amino acids. Germline V gene lookup returns CDR1 LNHDA and CDR2 SQIVND (reference sequence). The CDR3 bases are TGTGCCAGTAGGGACGGGATGGGCGGGACTGAAGCTTTCTTT. It encodes CASRDGMGGTEAFF.

The chain employs TRBV4-1 and TRBJ2-7; TRBD2 aligns across 7 bases. The CDR3 spans 15 residues. With 2 bases clipped from V and 2 bases from J, the junction kept 6 bases outside the gene matches. Germline assignment: CDR1 MGHRA and CDR2 YSYEKL. CDR3 sequence (DNA): TGCGCCAGCAGCCAATCGCTAGCGGCCACCTACGAGCAGTACTTC. It is translated as CASSQSLAATYEQYF.

The gene calls are TRBV9 and TRBJ2-7, with a weak D call TRBD1 (5 bases). Trimming stripped 3 bases from V and 3 bases from J, with 16 bases between. Germline CDR1 SGDLS, CDR2 YYNGEE. The CDR3 has 15 amino acids. For the CDR3, the DNA is TGTGCCAGCAGCGCATATGGACACGCGGACTACGAGCAGTACTTC. This translates into CASSAYGHADYEQYF.